These 27 T cell receptor beta chains share one sample of origin, sequenced in a study of T cells in localized non-small cell lung cancer. Sequenced by immunoSEQ multiplex PCR; TCRdb stores in-frame clones only, minus some. The table records roughly 89,000 clones, approximately 90% of them present only once. Sequencing was performed on PBMCs, taken before any cancer treatment. All receptors come from a woman aged 35-75 years with stage II squamous cell lung carcinoma.

The chain is built from TRBV2 and TRBJ2-7; D unclear. The CDR3 loop spans 13 amino acids. The germline CDR1 and CDR2 sequences are SNHLY and FYNNEI. The V and J ends lost 8 bases and 3 bases respectively, with 14 bases between them. The CDR3 coding sequence is TGTGCCAGCGGGGTTACAGCCGACTACGAGCAGTACTTC. As protein: CASGVTADYEQYF.

The chain employs TRBV6-5 and TRBJ1-1; D is perhaps TRBD1 (5 bases). Trimming removed 2 bases at V and 0 bases at J, with 13 bases between. The CDR3 covers 16 residues. Germline V gene lookup returns CDR1 MNHEY and CDR2 SVGAGI. The CDR3 sequence is CASSYSGADMNTEAFF. In DNA form, the CDR3 reads TGTGCCAGCAGTTACAGTGGGGCAGACATGAACACTGAAGCTTTCTTT.

The rearrangement joins TRBV27 to TRBJ1-5, with D perhaps matching TRBD1 (6 bases). CDR1 MNHEY and CDR2 SMNVEV come from the germline V gene (reference sequence). V lost 2 bases and J lost 6, with 8 bases in between. CDR3 length: 13 amino acids. CDR3 DNA: TGTGCCAGCAGTTTAACGGACAGTCAGCCCCAGCATTTT. It is translated as CASSLTDSQPQHF.

The chain has TRBV7-9 and TRBJ1-2; D is possibly TRBD1 (5 bases). The CDR3 is 14 residues long. V lost 5 bases and J 4 bases, leaving 14 bases between the germline ends. The germline V gene encodes CDR1 SEHNR and CDR2 FQNEAQ (reference sequence). CDR3 residues: CASSHEGPSYGYTF. Here the CDR3 DNA reads TGTGCCAGCAGCCACGAGGGGCCCAGCTATGGCTACACCTTC.

V usage is TRBV6-5 and J usage is TRBJ1-1; unclear D gene. This CDR3 has 13 residues. Germline V gene lookup returns CDR1 MNHEY and CDR2 SVGAGI. Trimming took off 5 bases at V and 0 bases at J, with 7 bases between the two ends. The CDR3 is CASSPQMNTEAFF. CDR3 nucleotides: TGTGCCAGCAGTCCGCAAATGAACACTGAAGCTTTCTTT.

This rearrangement joins TRBV29-1 to TRBJ2-5; possible D gene TRBD1, 6 bases. Trimming stripped 4 bases from V and 5 bases from J, with 20 bases between. CDR1 SQVTM and CDR2 ANQGSEA come from the germline V gene. CDR3 size: 15 residues. The chain's CDR3 is CSVVIVVGAPETQYF. In DNA form, the CDR3 reads TGCAGCGTTGTCATCGTAGTGGGGGCCCCGGAGACCCAGTACTTC.

V is TRBV10-3 and J is TRBJ2-1, with D possibly being TRBD1 or TRBD2 (5 bases each). This CDR3 region has 14 residues. In germline, CDR1 is ENHRY, CDR2 SYGVKD. The V gene lost 8 bases and the J gene lost 6 bases, with 17 bases spanning the gap. CDR3 sequence reads: CAIARRQGANEQFF. CDR3 DNA sequence: TGTGCCATCGCCCGGAGGCAGGGAGCCAATGAGCAGTTCTTC.

V usage is TRBV2 and J usage is TRBJ1-4, with TRBD1 matching 9 bases. Germline lookup yields CDR1 SNHLY and CDR2 FYNNEI. V lost 8 bases to trimming and J lost 2 bases; unmatched junction nucleotides: 3. The CDR3 is made up of 14 amino acids. CDR3: CASADRGTNEKLFF. As DNA, the CDR3 is TGTGCCAGCGCTGACAGGGGGACTAATGAAAAACTGTTTTTT.

The chain combines TRBV28 with TRBJ1-2; TRBD1 is a possible D gene (6 bases). V lost 4 bases and J 4 bases, leaving 10 bases between the germline ends. CDR3 length: 13 amino acids. The germline V gene encodes CDR1 MDHEN and CDR2 SYDVKM. The CDR3 loop is CASSSGEGYGYTF. The CDR3 bases are TGTGCCAGCAGTTCAGGGGAGGGCTATGGCTACACCTTC.

The chain is built from TRBV7-2 and TRBJ1-5; unclear D gene. With 5 bases removed from V and 5 bases from J, the gap between germline ends came to 16 bases. This CDR3 comprises 15 residues. CDR1 is SGHTA, CDR2 FQGNSA, per germline. Written as DNA, the CDR3 is TGTGCCAGCAGCACCGACCCCGTCCCTCATCAGCCCCAGCATTTT. Translating it yields CASSTDPVPHQPQHF. The whole variable domain, remainder taken from reference TRBV7-2 and TRBJ1-5, is GAGVSQSPSNKVTEKGKDVELRCDPISGHTALYWYRQSLGQGLEFLIYFQGNSAPDKSGLPSDRFSAERTGGSVSTLTIQRTQQEDSAVYLCASSTDPVPHQPQHFGDGTRLSIL.

The chain has TRBV12-5 and TRBJ1-2; no reliable D call. Trimming took off 6 bases at V and 1 base at J, with 12 bases between the two ends. There are 14 residues in the CDR3. The germline CDR1 and CDR2 sequences are LGHNT and FRNRAP. The CDR3 loop is CASGRDRLNYGYTF. DNA for the CDR3: TGTGCTAGTGGCCGAGACCGCCTTAACTATGGCTACACCTTC.

This clone is a singleton in its sample. The chain combines TRBV14 with TRBJ2-5; TRBD1 agrees at 8 bases. In germline, CDR1 is SGHDN, CDR2 FVKESK. The J segment lost 5 bases and the V segment lost 4 bases, leaving 6 bases of the junction unmatched. The CDR3 covers 14 residues. CDR3 loop: CASSPTGGRETQYF. Here the CDR3 DNA reads TGTGCCAGCAGCCCCACAGGGGGTAGGGAGACCCAGTACTTC.

The chain combines TRBV7-7 with TRBJ2-3; 10 bases align to TRBD2. In germline, CDR1 is SSHAT, CDR2 FNYEAQ (reference sequence). The CDR3 has 16 amino acids. After removal of 5 bases from V and 2 bases from J, the junction contained 7 bases not matched to a gene. CDR3 in DNA: TGTGCCAGCAGCAAGGGACTAGCGTCGTTCACAGATACGCAGTATTTT. It is translated as CASSKGLASFTDTQYF.

The V gene is TRBV11-3, the J gene TRBJ2-2; 10 nucleotides agree with TRBD2. Germline V CDR1 and CDR2: SGHNT, YENEEA. With 1 base clipped from V and 1 base from J, the junction kept 6 bases outside the gene matches. The CDR3 has 18 amino acids. The CDR3 protein is CASSLGRLAGENTGELFF. The CDR3 region has the DNA TGTGCCAGCAGCTTAGGAAGGCTAGCGGGAGAGAACACCGGGGAGCTGTTTTTT.

This chain joins TRBV6-1 and TRBJ1-1, with a weak D call TRBD1 (6 bases). Germline CDR1 reads MNHNS; CDR2 reads SASEGT. Trimming stripped 6 bases from V and 2 bases from J, with 16 bases between. CDR3 size: 15 residues. CDR3 DNA sequence: TGTGCCAGCAGGGGGGCCTTAAGTAGAAACACTGAAGCTTTCTTT. It encodes CASRGALSRNTEAFF.

The V call is TRBV6-1, the J call TRBJ1-4; D perhaps matches TRBD1 (6 bases). Germline CDR1 reads MNHNS; CDR2 reads SASEGT. The V gene lost 6 bases and the J gene lost 7 bases, with 15 bases spanning the gap. The CDR3 has 14 residues. The DNA for the CDR3 is TGTGCCAGCAGCGCGACAGGACGCGGTGAAAAACTGTTTTTT. Amino acids: CASSATGRGEKLFF.

The chain combines TRBV6-6 with TRBJ2-7, with D perhaps TRBD1 or TRBD2 (5 bases each). With 5 bases removed from V and 1 base from J, the gap between germline ends came to 15 bases. The CDR3 runs to 15 residues. CDR1 and CDR2 (germline): MNHNY, SVGAGI (reference sequence). The CDR3 DNA reads TGTGCCAGCAGTAGAACCGGGACCTCTTCCTACGAGCAGTACTTC. The encoded protein is CASSRTGTSSYEQYF.

The chain is built from TRBV15 and TRBJ1-1; unclear D gene. Between the trimmed V and J ends, which lost 6 bases and 5 bases, there was a span of 10 bases. Germline CDR1 is LNHNV and CDR2 is YYDKDF (reference sequence). The CDR3 runs 12 residues. The DNA for the CDR3 is TGTGCCACCAGTATGGTCAGGACTGAAGCTTTCTTT. This translates into CATSMVRTEAFF.

This chain connects TRBV4-1 to TRBJ2-1; a weak D match, TRBD2 (6 bases). The CDR3 runs to 15 residues. The V end lost 4 bases, the J end lost 0 bases, and 10 bases lay between the germline ends. Per germline, CDR1 MGHRA and CDR2 YSYEKL. CDR3 sequence: CASSPGLISYNEQFF. The CDR3 DNA reads TGCGCCAGCAGCCCGGGACTGATCTCCTACAATGAGCAGTTCTTC.

The chain uses TRBV6-5 and TRBJ1-5; 8 bases match TRBD1. Per germline, CDR1 MNHEY and CDR2 SVGAGI. This CDR3 contains 15 residues. J lost 1 base, V lost 5 bases, and 4 bases had no gene match. CDR3 DNA: TGTGCCAGCAGTAGGGCAGGGGGCAGCAATCAGCCCCAGCATTTT. Protein: CASSRAGGSNQPQHF.

The CDR3 DNA sequence: TGTGCCATCGGCAGGGACGAGCAGTACTTC. Its translation is CAIGRDEQYF. This rearrangement joins TRBV10-3 to TRBJ2-7; a possible D gene is TRBD1 (5 bases). The germline V and J ends were trimmed by 8 bases and 5 bases, with 7 bases remaining between them. This CDR3 has 10 residues. Germline CDR1 reads ENHRY; CDR2 reads SYGVKD.

In its sample, this clone was seen once. The chain has TRBV6-5 and TRBJ2-1; D call uncertain. The CDR3 covers 16 residues. V lost 0 bases and J lost 2, with 11 bases in between. From germline, CDR1 is MNHEY and CDR2 SVGAGI. The CDR3 here is CASSYSMSLAYNEQFF. As DNA, the CDR3 is TGTGCCAGCAGTTACTCGATGTCTCTAGCCTACAATGAGCAGTTCTTC.

The chain couples TRBV5-1 to TRBJ2-1; TRBD2 aligns across 11 bases. The CDR3 runs 17 residues. With 3 bases clipped from V and 5 bases from J, the junction kept 10 bases outside the gene matches. Germline values: CDR1 SGHRS, CDR2 YFSETQ. The CDR3 protein is CASSSRRLAGTNNEQFF. CDR3 DNA sequence: TGCGCCAGCAGCTCGCGAAGACTAGCGGGAACAAACAATGAGCAGTTCTTC.

This clone was observed a few times. The rearrangement uses TRBV30 and TRBJ2-3; the D is unclear. Germline V lookup: CDR1 GTSNPN, CDR2 SVGIG (reference sequence). The ends were cut back, 5 bases at V and 6 bases at J, with 12 bases in the middle. This CDR3 spans 12 amino acids. The CDR3 is CAWGEDRDTQYF. The CDR3 coding sequence is TGTGCCTGGGGGGAAGATCGGGATACGCAGTATTTT.

V is TRBV5-1 and J is TRBJ1-6, with no clear D. The V end was cut by 0 bases, the J end by 0 bases, with 7 bases between. The CDR3 extends over 16 amino acids. Germline V gene lookup returns CDR1 SGHRS and CDR2 YFSETQ. In DNA, the CDR3 is TGCGCCAGCAGCTTGGGCGCGAGCTCCTATAATTCACCCCTCCACTTT. It translates to CASSLGASSYNSPLHF.

V and J are TRBV5-1 and TRBJ2-5; tentative D call: TRBD2 (6 bases). This CDR3 is 14 amino acids long. V was trimmed by 0 bases and J by 5 bases, leaving 11 bases between them. Germline values: CDR1 SGHRS, CDR2 YFSETQ. In DNA form, the CDR3 reads TGCGCCAGCAGCTTGGCTGCTAGCGCGGAGACCCAGTACTTC. This codes for CASSLAASAETQYF. Full variable domain (missing parts from reference TRBV5-1 and TRBJ2-5): KAGVTQTPRYLIKTRGQQVTLSCSPISGHRSVSWYQQTPGQGLQFLFEYFSETQRNKGNFPGRFSGRQFSNSRSEMNVSTLELGDSALYLCASSLAASAETQYFGPGTRLLVL.

The chain recombines TRBV14 with TRBJ2-2; a possible D gene is TRBD2 (5 bases). The CDR3 has 15 residues. CDR1 is SGHDN, CDR2 FVKESK, per germline. V was pared by 1 base and J by 1 base, with 7 bases between. CDR3 sequence: CASSQARGNTGELFF. DNA for the CDR3: TGTGCCAGCAGCCAAGCACGGGGGAACACCGGGGAGCTGTTTTTT.